Here is one TCR beta chain with its context. The repertoire was sequenced with immunoSEQ multiplex PCR; TCRdb's copy has only in-frame clones and lacks some. The sample includes about 86,000 clones, roughly nine tenths of them seen just once. The sample is drawn from a study of OX40 agonist ivuxolimab in advanced cancers. Trimming cost V 6 bases and J 0 bases, with 14 bases left between them. The CDR3 runs to 15 residues. Germline CDR1 MNHEY, CDR2 SMNVEV (reference sequence). The clonotype comes from an adult with an advanced solid tumor such as melanoma, head and neck, liver or kidney cancer. The sequences come from CD4+ or CD8+ T cells sorted from blood, collected in a trial of the OX40 agonist ivuxolimab. The chain combines TRBV27 with TRBJ2-5; D gene unclear. The DNA for the CDR3 is TGTGCCAGCAGCCGGGTGGTAGGGTACCAAGAGACCCAGTACTTC. This sequence encodes CASSRVVGYQETQYF.